The 10 T cell receptor beta chains below come from one sample, sequenced in a study of technical replicates of blood from several donors. Measured with immunoSEQ multiplex PCR; TCRdb has only the in-frame clones, and not every one. The sample comprises approximately 13,000 clones, approximately 80% of which are singletons, and over 9.5% rests with the top ten. Sequenced: PBMCs. The receptors were gathered from a human donor in good health.

This sequence joins TRBV7-9 and TRBJ2-5; TRBD1 matches at 8 bases. The length of the CDR3 is 17 residues. Per the germline V gene, CDR1 is SEHNR and CDR2 is FQNEAQ (reference sequence). The V and J ends lost 1 base and 5 bases, in that order; junction bases with no gene match: 12. The CDR3 nucleotides read TGTGCCAGCAGCTTAGAGTGGCAGGGGGCGCCGTGGGAGACCCAGTACTTC. Translated, it gives CASSLEWQGAPWETQYF.

This clone was observed a few times. The rearrangement links TRBV6-1 to TRBJ1-1; D remains ambiguous. The CDR3 is 13 amino acids. Germline V gives CDR1 MNHNS, CDR2 SASEGT. V dropped 7 bases and J dropped 0 bases, with 9 bases sitting between them. The CDR3 loop reads CASKTSMNTEAFF. Here the CDR3 DNA reads TGTGCCAGCAAGACATCCATGAACACTGAAGCTTTCTTT.

The genes are TRBV29-1 and TRBJ2-7, with D uncertain. This CDR3 comprises 11 residues. Trimming stripped 6 bases from V and 2 bases from J, with 8 bases between. The germline CDR1 and CDR2 sequences are SQVTM and ANQGSEA. As DNA, the CDR3 is TGCAGCGTGACAAGTGCCTACGAGCAGTACTTC. Protein: CSVTSAYEQYF.

The V call is TRBV5-6, the J call TRBJ2-3; perhaps TRBD2 as D (5 bases). Trimming cost V 4 bases and J 4 bases, with 13 bases left between them. The CDR3 loop spans 14 amino acids. Germline loops: CDR1 SGHDT, CDR2 YYEEEE. The CDR3 protein is CASSRPPEADTQYF. DNA for the CDR3: TGTGCCAGCAGCCGACCCCCGGAGGCAGATACGCAGTATTTT.

This chain links TRBV28 with TRBJ1-1; perhaps TRBD1 as D (6 bases). Germline assignment: CDR1 MDHEN and CDR2 SYDVKM. This CDR3 comprises 16 residues. V was shortened by 1 base and J by 3 bases, with 15 bases between the two germline ends. The CDR3 nucleotides are TGTGCCAGCAGTTTATTAGGGGGTAGTGGGTACACTGAAGCTTTCTTT. It codes for CASSLLGGSGYTEAFF.

The rearrangement joins TRBV6-1 to TRBJ1-4, with D unclear. The CDR3 contains 15 residues. V was trimmed by 6 bases and J by 8 bases, leaving 19 bases between them. CDR1 is MNHNS and CDR2 is SASEGT in the germline V gene. The CDR3 region has the DNA TGTGCCAGCAGGGACCCTCGGTATACGGGGGAAAAACTGTTTTTT. As protein: CASRDPRYTGEKLFF.

This clone is a singleton in its sample. The chain joins TRBV6-1 to TRBJ2-3; 9 nucleotides agree with TRBD1. From germline, CDR1 is MNHNS and CDR2 SASEGT. CDR3 size: 15 residues. The V segment lost 7 bases and the J segment 1 base; nucleotides outside the gene matches: 6. The CDR3 DNA reads as TGTGCCAGCACCCCCCGGGACAGGGGCACAGATACGCAGTATTTT. It translates to CASTPRDRGTDTQYF.

Here the CDR3 reads CASSAGGTTGETQYF. In DNA, the CDR3 is TGTGCCAGCAGCGCAGGGGGGACCACGGGAGAGACCCAGTACTTC. This rearrangement joins TRBV7-2 to TRBJ2-5; TRBD1 might be the D (7 bases). Trimming took off 5 bases at V and 4 bases at J, with 17 bases between the two ends. The CDR3 contains 15 residues. CDR1 is SGHTA and CDR2 is FQGNSA in the germline V gene.

This clone is a singleton in its sample. The V call is TRBV11-3, the J call TRBJ2-1; D perhaps matches TRBD1 (5 bases). There are 15 residues in the CDR3. CDR1 SGHNT and CDR2 YENEEA come from the germline V gene. Trimming took off 5 bases at V and 3 bases at J, with 14 bases between the two ends. The chain's CDR3 is CASSIGDSYYNEQFF. DNA of the CDR3: TGTGCCAGCAGCATCGGTGACAGCTACTACAATGAGCAGTTCTTC.

The chain combines TRBV27 with TRBJ2-1, with D unresolved. The V and J ends lost 4 bases and 1 base respectively, with 8 bases between them. This CDR3 is built from 14 residues. Germline CDR1 is MNHEY and CDR2 is SMNVEV (reference sequence). The CDR3 protein is CASSSGSSYNEQFF. CDR3 nucleotide sequence: TGTGCCAGCAGTTCTGGCTCTTCCTACAATGAGCAGTTCTTC.